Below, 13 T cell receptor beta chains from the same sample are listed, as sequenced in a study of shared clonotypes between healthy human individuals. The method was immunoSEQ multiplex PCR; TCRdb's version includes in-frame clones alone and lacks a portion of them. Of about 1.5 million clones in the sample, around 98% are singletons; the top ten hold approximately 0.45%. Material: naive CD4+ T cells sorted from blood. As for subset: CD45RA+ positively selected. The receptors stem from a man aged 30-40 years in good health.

CDR3 sequence: CAGTQSSYEQYF. CDR3 nucleotides: TGTGCCGGGACCCAGAGCTCCTACGAGCAGTACTTC. The chain carries TRBV30 and TRBJ2-7; D may be TRBD1 or TRBD2 (5 bases each). The CDR3 has 12 amino acids. The V gene lost 8 bases and the J gene lost 0 bases, with 11 bases spanning the gap. CDR1 is GTSNPN, CDR2 SVGIG, per germline (reference sequence). The whole variable domain, filled in from reference TRBV30 and TRBJ2-7, reads SQTIHQWPATLVQPVGSPLSLECTVEGTSNPNLYWYRQAAGRGLQLLFYSVGIGQISSEVPQNLSASRPQDRQFILSSKKLLLSDSGFYLCAGTQSSYEQYFGPGTRLTVT.

The CDR3 DNA reads TGTGCCAGCAGCCGTGGACTAGCGGGAGACGGAACCGGGGAGCTGTTTTTT. It specifies CASSRGLAGDGTGELFF. The chain uses TRBV7-7 and TRBJ2-2; TRBD2 matches at 13 bases. The CDR3 totals 17 residues. From germline, CDR1 is SSHAT and CDR2 FNYEAQ (reference sequence). The V gene end was trimmed by 5 bases and the J gene end by 5 bases; junction bases not matched to a gene: 8.

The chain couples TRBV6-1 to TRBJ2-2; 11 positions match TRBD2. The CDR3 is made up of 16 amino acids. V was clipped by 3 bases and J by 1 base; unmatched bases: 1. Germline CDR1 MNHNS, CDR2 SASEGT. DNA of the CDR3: TGTGCCAGCAGTGAGGGGACTAGCGGGAACACCGGGGAGCTGTTTTTT. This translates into CASSEGTSGNTGELFF.

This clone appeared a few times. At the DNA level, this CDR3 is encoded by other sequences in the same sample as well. The CDR3 here is CASSPIRGTGELFF. Written as DNA, the CDR3 is TGTGCCAGCAGCCCAATACGCGGGACCGGGGAGCTGTTTTTT. V usage is TRBV11-2 and J usage is TRBJ2-2, with D perhaps TRBD2 (5 bases). The germline gives CDR1 SGHAT, CDR2 FQNNGV. The CDR3 spans 14 residues. With 5 bases removed from V and 5 bases from J, the gap between germline ends came to 12 bases. The variable domain in full, completed from reference TRBV11-2 and TRBJ2-2, reads EAGVAQSPRYKIIEKRQSVAFWCNPISGHATLYWYQQILGQGPKLLIQFQNNGVVDDSQLPKDRFSAERLKGVDSTLKIQPAKLEDSAVYLCASSPIRGTGELFFGEGSRLTVL.

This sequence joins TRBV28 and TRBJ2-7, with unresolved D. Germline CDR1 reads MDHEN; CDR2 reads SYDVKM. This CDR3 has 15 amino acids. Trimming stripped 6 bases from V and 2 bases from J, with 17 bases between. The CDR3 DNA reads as TGTGCCAGCAGCCTTCTAAGGGTAAGGCCCTACGAGCAGTACTTC. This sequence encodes CASSLLRVRPYEQYF.

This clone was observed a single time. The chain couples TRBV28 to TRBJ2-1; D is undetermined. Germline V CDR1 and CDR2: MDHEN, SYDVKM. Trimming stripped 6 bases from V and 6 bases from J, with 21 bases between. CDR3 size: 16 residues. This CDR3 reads CASSSHRSQPFNEQFF. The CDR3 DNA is TGTGCCAGCAGCTCTCACCGATCTCAACCGTTCAATGAGCAGTTCTTC.

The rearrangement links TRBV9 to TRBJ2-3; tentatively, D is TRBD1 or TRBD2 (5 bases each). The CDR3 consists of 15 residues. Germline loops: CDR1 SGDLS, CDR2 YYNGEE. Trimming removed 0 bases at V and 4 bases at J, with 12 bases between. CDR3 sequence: CASSVAAGRADTQYF. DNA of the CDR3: TGTGCCAGCAGCGTAGCTGCAGGGCGGGCAGATACGCAGTATTTT.

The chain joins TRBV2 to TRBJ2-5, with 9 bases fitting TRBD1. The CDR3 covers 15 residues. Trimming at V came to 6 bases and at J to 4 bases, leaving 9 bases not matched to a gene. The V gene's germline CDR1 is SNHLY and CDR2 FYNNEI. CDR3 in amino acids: CASRPGQGLGETQYF. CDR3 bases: TGTGCCAGCAGGCCGGGACAGGGATTGGGAGAGACCCAGTACTTC. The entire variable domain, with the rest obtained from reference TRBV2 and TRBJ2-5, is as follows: EPEVTQTPSHQVTQMGQEVILRCVPISNHLYFYWYRQILGQKVEFLVSFYNNEISEKSEIFDDQFSVERPDGSNFTLKIRSTKLEDSAMYFCASRPGQGLGETQYFGPGTRLLVL.

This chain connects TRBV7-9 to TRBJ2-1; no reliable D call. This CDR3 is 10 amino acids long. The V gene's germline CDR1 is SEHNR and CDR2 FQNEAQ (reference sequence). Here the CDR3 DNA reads TGTGCTGGCGGTTCCAATGAGCAGTTCTTC. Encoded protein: CAGGSNEQFF.

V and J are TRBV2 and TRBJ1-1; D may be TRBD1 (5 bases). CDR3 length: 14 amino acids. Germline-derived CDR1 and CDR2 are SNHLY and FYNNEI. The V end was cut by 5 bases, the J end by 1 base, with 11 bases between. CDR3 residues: CASSREGTNTEAFF. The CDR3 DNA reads TGTGCCAGCAGTCGGGAGGGGACGAACACTGAAGCTTTCTTT.

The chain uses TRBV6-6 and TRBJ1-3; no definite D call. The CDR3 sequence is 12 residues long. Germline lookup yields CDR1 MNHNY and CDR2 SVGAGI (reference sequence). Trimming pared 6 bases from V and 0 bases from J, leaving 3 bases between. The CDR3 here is CASSHSGNTIYF. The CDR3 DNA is TGTGCCAGCAGCCACTCTGGAAACACCATATATTTT.

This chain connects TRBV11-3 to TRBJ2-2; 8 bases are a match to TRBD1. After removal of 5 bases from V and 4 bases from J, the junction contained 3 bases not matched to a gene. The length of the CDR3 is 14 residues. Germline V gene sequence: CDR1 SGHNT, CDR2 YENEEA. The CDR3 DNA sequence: TGTGCCAGCAGCACGACAGGGGTCACCGGGGAGCTGTTTTTT. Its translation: CASSTTGVTGELFF.

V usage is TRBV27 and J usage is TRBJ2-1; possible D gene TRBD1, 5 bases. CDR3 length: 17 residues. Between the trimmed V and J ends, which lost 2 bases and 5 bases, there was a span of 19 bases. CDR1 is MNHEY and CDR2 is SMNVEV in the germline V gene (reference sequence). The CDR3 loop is CASSLRIGRLGHNEQFF. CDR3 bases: TGTGCCAGCAGTTTAAGGATTGGCCGGCTGGGGCACAATGAGCAGTTCTTC.